This T cell receptor beta chain emerged from a study of control samples from healthy donors and cancer patients (dated by TCRdb to 2018 to 2021). Libraries were built with the immunoSEQ multiplex PCR assay. The immuneACCESS repertoire file appears here via TCRdb, limited to in-frame rearrangements. These files lack a portion of the clones; in checked studies, under half of the deficit traces to unresolved V genes, and the cause of the others is not known. Within this sample are roughly 190,000 clones, with 91% of them counted one time only. The ten largest make up 1.5% of the sample. V and J are truncated by 7 bases and 0 bases respectively, leaving an intervening sequence of 15 bases. The CDR3 contains 15 residues, cysteine and phenylalanine counted. Only the CDR3 DNA is retained, 45 bases long and in frame from the first base. According to the germline V gene, CDR1 reads MNHEY and CDR2 reads SVGAGI.

A note on this clone: Its antigen target is currently unknown. No base quality values were provided; no much bigger clone lies one nucleotide off.

The source is a woman younger than 45 in good health. What was sequenced was blood. The chain is encoded by TRBV6-5 joined to TRBJ1-2; a tentative D match to TRBD1 spans 6 bases. The nucleotide sequence reads TGTGCCAGCAAATCCCAGGGGCGCTCTAACTATGGCTACACCTTC. Translation gives CASKSQGRSNYGYTF.